The rows below give T cell receptor beta chains drawn from one sample of a study of CD8 T cells in Susac syndrome. Each CDR3 protein gets one entry after TCRdb re-called the immunoSEQ multiplex PCR reads with MiXCR. The sample contains approximately 190,000 distinct CDR3 sequences, around 95% of which appear only once. Sequenced sample: CD4+ T cells from PBMCs. Receptors originate from a human donor with Susac syndrome. Each CDR3 is given with its conserved first and last residue. D genes are given only for firm matches. A clone size is listed for some rows: how often the clone was seen (once, few, many), or a class if it is expanded.

v_call: TRBV5-6; clone_size: once; d_call: .; j_call: TRBJ1-2; cdr3_nt: TGTGCCAGCAGCCCGAACGATGGGTTGCTCGGTGATGGCTACACCTTC; cdr3_aa: CASSPNDGLLGDGYTF
v_call: TRBV5-5; clone_size: .; d_call: TRBD2; j_call: TRBJ2-5; cdr3_nt: TGTGCCAGCAGCTTGGTAGGGGCGGGGGGTTACCAAGAGACCCAGTACTTC; cdr3_aa: CASSLVGAGGYQETQYF
v_call: TRBV4-1; clone_size: .; d_call: TRBD1; j_call: TRBJ2-4; cdr3_nt: TGCGCCAGCAGCCAAGGAGTGGCCAAGGGACAGGGAAAAAACATTCAGTACTTC; cdr3_aa: CASSQGVAKGQGKNIQYF
v_call: TRBV19; clone_size: .; d_call: .; j_call: TRBJ1-5; cdr3_nt: TGTGCCAGTAGTACCCGGGGCAATCAGCCCCAGCATTTT; cdr3_aa: CASSTRGNQPQHF
v_call: TRBV27; clone_size: .; d_call: .; j_call: TRBJ2-1; cdr3_nt: TGTGCCAGCAGTCCCCTAACCCCACCGGGAGCCTGGCGGTTCTTC; cdr3_aa: CASSPLTPPGAWRFF
v_call: TRBV6-2/TRBV6-3; clone_size: .; d_call: .; j_call: TRBJ1-2; cdr3_nt: TGTGCCAGCAGGCAGGGGCAGAGAGGCTACACCTTC; cdr3_aa: CASRQGQRGYTF
v_call: TRBV24-1; clone_size: .; d_call: TRBD1; j_call: TRBJ2-1; cdr3_nt: TGTGCCACCAGTAGCCCAGGGGGCAAGGGTGAGCAGTTCTTC; cdr3_aa: CATSSPGGKGEQFF
v_call: TRBV3-1; clone_size: .; d_call: .; j_call: TRBJ2-2; cdr3_nt: TGTGCCAGCAGCTCGGGACTCCAGAACACCGGGGAGCTGTTTTTT; cdr3_aa: CASSSGLQNTGELFF
v_call: TRBV3-1; clone_size: .; d_call: .; j_call: TRBJ1-2; cdr3_nt: TGTGCCAGCAGCCGCACCCCGGACAGCAAATATGGCTACACCTTC; cdr3_aa: CASSRTPDSKYGYTF
v_call: TRBV15; clone_size: once; d_call: .; j_call: TRBJ1-5; cdr3_nt: TGTGCCACCGGGCCGGGACACCTAAATCAGCCCCAGCATTTT; cdr3_aa: CATGPGHLNQPQHF
v_call: TRBV7-9; clone_size: .; d_call: TRBD1; j_call: TRBJ2-5; cdr3_nt: TGTGCCAGCAGCCAATCGGGACAGTCTATAGAGACCCAGTACTTC; cdr3_aa: CASSQSGQSIETQYF
v_call: TRBV5-1; clone_size: .; d_call: .; j_call: TRBJ2-7; cdr3_nt: TGCGCCAGCAGCTTGAAGGGACTCTCTGGATCCGAGCAGTACTTC; cdr3_aa: CASSLKGLSGSEQYF
v_call: TRBV20-1; clone_size: .; d_call: .; j_call: TRBJ1-1; cdr3_nt: TGCAGTGCTAGAGAACGGAGGAACACTGAAGCTTTCTTT; cdr3_aa: CSARERRNTEAFF
v_call: TRBV5-1; clone_size: .; d_call: .; j_call: TRBJ2-5; cdr3_nt: TGCGCCAGCAGCGTACCGGGGGGCTCAGAGACCCAGTACTTC; cdr3_aa: CASSVPGGSETQYF
v_call: TRBV6-6; clone_size: .; d_call: .; j_call: TRBJ2-2; cdr3_nt: TGTGCCAGCACCCTGCCGCGGGTGGGTGGCACCGGGGAGCTGTTTTTT; cdr3_aa: CASTLPRVGGTGELFF
v_call: TRBV6-6; clone_size: .; d_call: .; j_call: TRBJ1-2; cdr3_nt: TGTGCCAGCAGTTACTCTAAGGGTAGGGATGGCTACACCTTC; cdr3_aa: CASSYSKGRDGYTF
v_call: TRBV29-1; clone_size: .; d_call: .; j_call: TRBJ2-3; cdr3_nt: TGCAGCTTTGTTGTGTTAGATACGCAGTATTTT; cdr3_aa: CSFVVLDTQYF
v_call: TRBV29-1; clone_size: .; d_call: TRBD1; j_call: TRBJ1-2; cdr3_nt: TGCAGCGCCGGACAGGGAGCCTATGGCTACACCTTC; cdr3_aa: CSAGQGAYGYTF
v_call: TRBV15; clone_size: .; d_call: .; j_call: TRBJ1-5; cdr3_nt: TGTGCCACCAGCCGGGACGGCGGGGGCAATCAGCCCCAGCATTTT; cdr3_aa: CATSRDGGGNQPQHF
v_call: TRBV2; clone_size: .; d_call: .; j_call: TRBJ1-5; cdr3_nt: TGTGCCAGCAACCCGGTGGGGGAGGGGCCCCAGCATTTT; cdr3_aa: CASNPVGEGPQHF
v_call: TRBV30; clone_size: .; d_call: .; j_call: TRBJ2-5; cdr3_nt: TGTGCCTGGAGTGACACAGCGGTAATAGAGACCCAGTACTTC; cdr3_aa: CAWSDTAVIETQYF
v_call: TRBV2; clone_size: .; d_call: .; j_call: TRBJ1-5; cdr3_nt: TGTGCCAGCAGTGGTTTCATCAACAATCAGCCCCAGCATTTT; cdr3_aa: CASSGFINNQPQHF
v_call: TRBV19; clone_size: .; d_call: .; j_call: TRBJ1-1; cdr3_nt: TGTGCCAGTAGTAAAGGGCCGGGCACTGAAGCTTTCTTT; cdr3_aa: CASSKGPGTEAFF
v_call: TRBV9; clone_size: .; d_call: TRBD1; j_call: TRBJ1-2; cdr3_nt: TGTGCCAGCAGCGTTGGGACAGGGACCTATGGATGGGGCTACACCTTC; cdr3_aa: CASSVGTGTYGWGYTF
v_call: TRBV20-1; clone_size: once; d_call: .; j_call: TRBJ1-2; cdr3_nt: TGCAGTGCAGAGCAGGTGTCTGGCTACACCTTC; cdr3_aa: CSAEQVSGYTF
v_call: TRBV12-3/TRBV12-4; clone_size: once; d_call: .; j_call: TRBJ2-1; cdr3_nt: TGTGCCAGCAGTTTAAAGGAGGAGCAGTTCTTC; cdr3_aa: CASSLKEEQFF
v_call: TRBV9; clone_size: .; d_call: .; j_call: TRBJ1-5; cdr3_nt: TGTGCCAGCAGCGCCTCAAGAGCCGGTCAGCCCCAGCATTTT; cdr3_aa: CASSASRAGQPQHF
v_call: TRBV9; clone_size: .; d_call: TRBD1; j_call: TRBJ2-5; cdr3_nt: TGTGCCAGCAGCGGGGGACAGGGCAGCGAGACCCAGTACTTC; cdr3_aa: CASSGGQGSETQYF
v_call: TRBV25-1; clone_size: .; d_call: .; j_call: TRBJ1-1; cdr3_nt: TGTGCCAGCGGCGGCCTGGGGACAAGGGACTTTGAAGCTTTCTTT; cdr3_aa: CASGGLGTRDFEAFF
v_call: TRBV29-1; clone_size: .; d_call: .; j_call: TRBJ2-1; cdr3_nt: TGCAGCGGGGGGGACAGTTACAATGAGCAGTTCTTC; cdr3_aa: CSGGDSYNEQFF
v_call: TRBV27; clone_size: .; d_call: .; j_call: TRBJ1-5; cdr3_nt: TGTGCCAGCAGTTCCGCCAATCGGGGGGTGGATCAGCCCCAGCATTTT; cdr3_aa: CASSSANRGVDQPQHF
v_call: TRBV20-1; clone_size: once; d_call: TRBD2; j_call: TRBJ2-1; cdr3_nt: TGCAGTGCCCCTATTCCCCTAGCGGGGCGTTACAATGAGCAGTTCTTC; cdr3_aa: CSAPIPLAGRYNEQFF
v_call: TRBV20-1; clone_size: .; d_call: .; j_call: TRBJ2-7; cdr3_nt: TGCAGTGCTAAGTCCGGGACCTCCTACGAGCAGTACTTC; cdr3_aa: CSAKSGTSYEQYF
v_call: TRBV29-1; clone_size: .; d_call: TRBD1; j_call: TRBJ2-3; cdr3_nt: TGCAGCGTTGAAGAGGGGACAGGCGGAGATACGCAGTATTTT; cdr3_aa: CSVEEGTGGDTQYF
v_call: TRBV20-1; clone_size: .; d_call: TRBD1; j_call: TRBJ1-2; cdr3_nt: TGCAGTGCTTGGACAGGGATCGATGGCTACACCTTC; cdr3_aa: CSAWTGIDGYTF
v_call: TRBV29-1; clone_size: .; d_call: .; j_call: TRBJ2-1; cdr3_nt: TGCAGCGTTGTGAGGAGGGGGGGGATCAATGAGCAGTTCTTC; cdr3_aa: CSVVRRGGINEQFF
v_call: TRBV7-9; clone_size: .; d_call: .; j_call: TRBJ2-7; cdr3_nt: TGTGCCAGCAGCCCTGGGGGGTCCGAGCAGTACTTC; cdr3_aa: CASSPGGSEQYF
v_call: TRBV6-4; clone_size: once; d_call: .; j_call: TRBJ2-2; cdr3_nt: TGTGCCAGCAGTGTAACAAGGGCCGGGGAGCTGTTTTTT; cdr3_aa: CASSVTRAGELFF
v_call: TRBV30; clone_size: .; d_call: .; j_call: TRBJ1-2; cdr3_nt: TGTGCCTGGAGTGTGGGGGCTAGGGGCAACGGCTACACCTTC; cdr3_aa: CAWSVGARGNGYTF
v_call: TRBV7-7; clone_size: .; d_call: .; j_call: TRBJ2-1; cdr3_nt: TGTGCCAGCAGCGCCAGGATGGGGATGAGCGATGAGCAGTTCTTC; cdr3_aa: CASSARMGMSDEQFF
v_call: TRBV11-2; clone_size: .; d_call: TRBD2; j_call: TRBJ2-1; cdr3_nt: TGTGCCAGCGCGGCCGGGGGGGCCGGCGGGAATGAGCAGTTCTTC; cdr3_aa: CASAAGGAGGNEQFF
v_call: TRBV12-3/TRBV12-4; clone_size: .; d_call: TRBD1; j_call: TRBJ1-5; cdr3_nt: TGTGCCAGCAGTCCCAGACAGGGAGATCAGCCCCAGCATTTT; cdr3_aa: CASSPRQGDQPQHF
v_call: TRBV5-6; clone_size: .; d_call: TRBD1; j_call: TRBJ1-5; cdr3_nt: TGTGCCAGCAGCTTTCCGGGACAGGGGGCTAGTCAGCCCCAGCATTTT; cdr3_aa: CASSFPGQGASQPQHF
v_call: TRBV29-1; clone_size: once; d_call: .; j_call: TRBJ1-2; cdr3_nt: TGCAGCGTTGAATCGTCCTCCCGTGGCTACACCTTC; cdr3_aa: CSVESSSRGYTF
v_call: TRBV11-2; clone_size: .; d_call: .; j_call: TRBJ1-2; cdr3_nt: TGTGCCAGCAGTTCGTTCGGGGCCAGGAAATCCTATGGCTACACCTTC; cdr3_aa: CASSSFGARKSYGYTF
v_call: TRBV27; clone_size: .; d_call: .; j_call: TRBJ2-3; cdr3_nt: TGTGCCAGCAGTCCCCGACAGGAGAACACAGATACGCAGTATTTT; cdr3_aa: CASSPRQENTDTQYF
v_call: TRBV9; clone_size: .; d_call: TRBD2; j_call: TRBJ2-3; cdr3_nt: TGTGCCAGCAGCGGACTAGCGGGGGGTACAGATACGCAGTATTTT; cdr3_aa: CASSGLAGGTDTQYF
v_call: TRBV24-1; clone_size: .; d_call: .; j_call: TRBJ2-3; cdr3_nt: TGTGCCACCAGTAATAACGAACTTACAGATACGCAGTATTTT; cdr3_aa: CATSNNELTDTQYF
v_call: TRBV5-1; clone_size: .; d_call: .; j_call: TRBJ2-3; cdr3_nt: TGCGCCAGCAGCTCCGAGCCATACTCCACAGATACGCAGTATTTT; cdr3_aa: CASSSEPYSTDTQYF
v_call: TRBV6-6; clone_size: .; d_call: .; j_call: TRBJ2-1; cdr3_nt: TGTGCCAGCAGTTCTCGGGGGGCGTCCTACAATGAGCAGTTCTTC; cdr3_aa: CASSSRGASYNEQFF
v_call: TRBV19; clone_size: .; d_call: TRBD1; j_call: TRBJ1-2; cdr3_nt: TGTGCCAGTAGTATAAGAGGGGGCCAGGGTGGCTACACCTTC; cdr3_aa: CASSIRGGQGGYTF
v_call: TRBV29-1; clone_size: .; d_call: .; j_call: TRBJ2-2; cdr3_nt: TGCAGCGGTTGGCGGAACACCGGGGAGCTGTTTTTT; cdr3_aa: CSGWRNTGELFF
v_call: TRBV9; clone_size: .; d_call: TRBD2; j_call: TRBJ2-3; cdr3_nt: TGTGCCAGCAGCGCCCCTAGCGGGGGAACAGATACGCAGTATTTT; cdr3_aa: CASSAPSGGTDTQYF
v_call: TRBV7-6; clone_size: .; d_call: .; j_call: TRBJ2-7; cdr3_nt: TGTGCCAGCAGCACCCCGGTTGGAGAGCAGTACTTC; cdr3_aa: CASSTPVGEQYF
v_call: TRBV5-6; clone_size: once; d_call: .; j_call: TRBJ1-6; cdr3_nt: TGTGCCAGCAGCTTCGGAGACAGGTCTCTTTCACCCCTCCACTTT; cdr3_aa: CASSFGDRSLSPLHF
v_call: TRBV28; clone_size: .; d_call: .; j_call: TRBJ1-2; cdr3_nt: TGTGCCACCTCAATCCAGGGATCTAACGGCTACACCTTC; cdr3_aa: CATSIQGSNGYTF
v_call: TRBV28; clone_size: .; d_call: .; j_call: TRBJ2-3; cdr3_nt: TGTGCCACCCAGGGCGGGGGCACAGATACGCAGTATTTT; cdr3_aa: CATQGGGTDTQYF
v_call: TRBV7-6; clone_size: once; d_call: .; j_call: TRBJ2-6; cdr3_nt: TGTGCCAGCAGCACTAACTCTGGGGCCAACGTCCTGACTTTC; cdr3_aa: CASSTNSGANVLTF